Shown below are 19 T cell receptor beta chains from a single sample sequenced in a study of shared clonotypes between healthy human individuals. Only in-frame clones appear in the TCRdb table, and some are missing; sequencing was by immunoSEQ multiplex PCR. The sample contains 230,000 or so clones, 50% to 80% of which appear only once. Sequences were obtained from memory CD4+ T cells sorted from blood. Subset indicated: CD45RA-negative fraction. The source of these receptors is a man aged 30 to 45 in good health.

This clone was picked up many times. The rearrangement links TRBV9 to TRBJ2-1; D uncertain. The CDR3 sequence is 13 residues long. Trimming removed 3 bases from V and 8 bases from J, with 12 bases in between. The germline V gene encodes CDR1 SGDLS and CDR2 YYNGEE. CDR3 residues: CASSDRLVDEQFF. The CDR3 bases are TGTGCCAGCAGCGATAGACTCGTCGATGAGCAGTTCTTC.

CDR3 in amino acids: CASSRGFGQIGDYTF. CDR3 bases: TGTGCCAGCAGCCGGGGGTTCGGACAGATCGGAGACTACACCTTC. The V call is TRBV7-2, the J call TRBJ1-2, with D maybe TRBD1 (6 bases). Trimming took off 5 bases at V and 10 bases at J, with 23 bases between the two ends. The CDR3 is made up of 15 amino acids. Germline CDR1 is SGHTA and CDR2 is FQGNSA.

This clone was counted between two and nine times. The V call is TRBV5-1, the J call TRBJ2-5; 7 nucleotides agree with TRBD1. Germline CDR1 reads SGHRS; CDR2 reads YFSETQ. CDR3 length: 19 residues. Unmatched junction bases numbered 22, after V lost 3 bases and J lost 5 bases. CDR3 coding DNA: TGCGCCAGCAGCTCGGGCAAGCTCATCCGAGACAGGGCGGGTGAGACCCAGTACTTC. It encodes CASSSGKLIRDRAGETQYF.

This clone was seen a few times. V usage is TRBV7-2 and J usage is TRBJ2-3; TRBD1 matches 7 bases. Germline V CDR1 and CDR2: SGHTA, FQGNSA. This CDR3 spans 15 amino acids. J gave up 4 bases and V 3 bases, and 7 bases lay outside the gene matches. The DNA of the CDR3 is TGTGCCAGCAGCTTTCGGGGAACAGGGGCAGATACGCAGTATTTT. This sequence encodes CASSFRGTGADTQYF. Based on the CDR3 plus reference TRBV7-2 and TRBJ2-3, the full variable domain is GAGVSQSPSNKVTEKGKDVELRCDPISGHTALYWYRQSLGQGLEFLIYFQGNSAPDKSGLPSDRFSAERTGGSVSTLTIQRTQQEDSAVYLCASSFRGTGADTQYFGPGTRLTVL.

The chain is built from TRBV28 and TRBJ1-4; 8 nucleotides match TRBD1. The V segment lost 4 bases and the J segment 8 bases; nucleotides outside the gene matches: 9. The CDR3 contains 15 residues. From germline, CDR1 is MDHEN and CDR2 SYDVKM. CDR3 loop: CASSSTGGLDEKLFF. The CDR3 coding sequence is TGTGCCAGCAGTTCAACAGGGGGATTGGACGAAAAACTGTTTTTT.

The V call is TRBV18, the J call TRBJ2-3; TRBD2 agrees at 8 bases. CDR1 KGHSH and CDR2 LQKENI come from the germline V gene. Unmatched junction bases numbered 11, after V lost 0 bases and J lost 6 bases. This CDR3 contains 17 residues. The CDR3: CASSPPFGREGQDTQYF. Written as DNA, the CDR3 is TGTGCCAGCTCACCACCCTTCGGGAGGGAGGGCCAGGATACGCAGTATTTT.

V and J are TRBV7-2 and TRBJ2-3, with a possible D match to TRBD2 (5 bases). CDR3 length: 13 amino acids. In germline, CDR1 is SGHTA, CDR2 FQGNSA. The V end lost 5 bases, the J end lost 3 bases, and 9 bases lay between the germline ends. Here the CDR3 DNA reads TGTGCCAGCAGCGAGCGGAGGACAGATACGCAGTATTTT. Translating it yields CASSERRTDTQYF.

This clone has only one observation. The J gene is TRBJ1-1, the V gene TRBV10-3; tentative D call: TRBD1 (6 bases). The germline gives CDR1 ENHRY, CDR2 SYGVKD. V lost 7 bases and J 5 bases, leaving 17 bases between the germline ends. The CDR3 sequence is 14 residues long. The CDR3 DNA follows: TGTGCCATCAATAAGAGTAGGGGGGGAACTGAAGCTTTCTTT. It is translated as CAINKSRGGTEAFF.

The chain recombines TRBV7-8 with TRBJ2-2; 11 nucleotides align to TRBD2. Germline V gene lookup returns CDR1 SGHVS and CDR2 FQNEAQ. The CDR3 loop spans 16 amino acids. V trimming: 5 bases; J trimming: 5 bases; junction bases outside the gene matches: 7. The CDR3 here is CASSTRLAGRTGELFF. Here the CDR3 DNA reads TGTGCCAGCAGCACCCGACTAGCGGGAAGAACCGGGGAGCTGTTTTTT.

The rearrangement links TRBV29-1 to TRBJ1-5; 7 bases fit TRBD1. CDR3 length: 13 residues. CDR1 and CDR2 (germline): SQVTM, ANQGSEA. After removal of 4 bases from V and 5 bases from J, the junction contained 5 bases not matched to a gene. This CDR3 reads CSVGTGSHQPQHF. CDR3 in DNA: TGCAGCGTTGGGACAGGAAGCCATCAGCCCCAGCATTTT.

In this sample, this clone turned up a few times. The chain is built from TRBV27 and TRBJ2-7; 9 bases map to TRBD1. The CDR3 has 15 amino acids. J lost 5 bases, V lost 5 bases, and 10 bases had no gene match. Germline values: CDR1 MNHEY, CDR2 SMNVEV (reference sequence). The CDR3 loop reads CASSRSGTGNHEQYF. The CDR3 region has the DNA TGTGCCAGCAGTCGATCCGGGACAGGGAACCACGAGCAGTACTTC.

This clone occurred many times. The sample carries other DNA sequences with the same CDR3. The V gene is TRBV29-1, the J gene TRBJ2-7, with D unclear. Germline V CDR1 and CDR2: SQVTM, ANQGSEA. The CDR3 has 11 residues. Trimming cost V 4 bases and J 0 bases, with 4 bases left between them. The CDR3 DNA reads TGCAGCGTTGGGATCTCCTACGAGCAGTACTTC. It yields the protein CSVGISYEQYF.

This clone was counted only a few times. The chain has TRBV2 and TRBJ2-1; D is undetermined. Trimming took off 4 bases at V and 10 bases at J, with 14 bases between the two ends. Looked up from germline, CDR1 is SNHLY and CDR2 is FYNNEI. This CDR3 has 13 amino acids. CDR3 in amino acids: CASSGRFPPEQFF. CDR3 nucleotides: TGTGCCAGCAGTGGGCGATTCCCCCCAGAGCAGTTCTTC.

Turning to this clone: The junction and the germline gene differ at one end; a read error may be behind it. This sample also contains other DNA sequences that code for the same CDR3. This sequence joins TRBV19 and TRBJ2-2; TRBD1 matches 9 bases. The germline gives CDR1 LNHDA, CDR2 SQIVND (reference sequence). This CDR3 has 14 residues. This CDR3 is CASRHTGGTGELFF. CDR3 in DNA: TGTGCCAGTCGACACACAGGGGGCACCGGAGAGCTGTTTTTT.

The V and J genes are TRBV27 and TRBJ2-7, with TRBD2 as a possible D gene (5 bases). CDR3 length: 14 residues. V lost 4 bases, J lost 3 bases, and 13 bases lay in between. In germline, CDR1 is MNHEY, CDR2 SMNVEV (reference sequence). CDR3 sequence: CASSSRGKIYEQYF. CDR3 sequence (DNA): TGTGCCAGCAGTTCCCGGGGTAAGATCTACGAGCAGTACTTC.

This sequence joins TRBV5-1 and TRBJ2-3; D is ambiguous. The germline V gene has CDR1 SGHRS and CDR2 YFSETQ. Trimming removed 2 bases at V and 1 base at J, with 14 bases between. The CDR3 has 16 amino acids. CDR3 sequence: CASSLRAPQGTDTQYF. The CDR3 bases are TGCGCCAGCAGCTTACGGGCGCCTCAGGGCACAGATACGCAGTATTTT.

With regard to this clone: At one of its ends the junction is not consistent with the germline gene, which may arise from a read error. This sequence joins TRBV5-4 and TRBJ2-7; the D is unclear. The CDR3 has 14 residues. Looked up from germline, CDR1 is SGHNT and CDR2 is YYREEE (reference sequence). This CDR3 is CASSSSDEAYEQHF. For the CDR3, the DNA is TGTGCCAGCAGCTCCAGCGACGAGGCTTACGAGCAGCACTTC.

This clone was seen just once. Germline is not matched at one junction end, which may reflect a read error. The rearrangement links TRBV5-3 to TRBJ2-3, with TRBD2 matching 9 bases. Being an ORF, TRBV5-3 has a function that is uncertain. The CDR3 has 12 residues. The DNA of the CDR3 is TGTGCCAGCAGCTTCTTAGCGGGGGCCGAATATTTT. The encoded protein is CASSFLAGAEYF.

Only a few counts were recorded for this clone. The chain links TRBV10-3 to TRBJ2-7, with D perhaps being TRBD1 or TRBD2 (5 bases each). The CDR3 totals 15 residues. V lost 4 bases and J 3 bases, leaving 16 bases between the germline ends. Germline loops: CDR1 ENHRY, CDR2 SYGVKD. CDR3 bases: TGTGCCATCAGTGGGGACCCCGTGGGCCTCTACGAGCAGTACTTC. This encodes CAISGDPVGLYEQYF.